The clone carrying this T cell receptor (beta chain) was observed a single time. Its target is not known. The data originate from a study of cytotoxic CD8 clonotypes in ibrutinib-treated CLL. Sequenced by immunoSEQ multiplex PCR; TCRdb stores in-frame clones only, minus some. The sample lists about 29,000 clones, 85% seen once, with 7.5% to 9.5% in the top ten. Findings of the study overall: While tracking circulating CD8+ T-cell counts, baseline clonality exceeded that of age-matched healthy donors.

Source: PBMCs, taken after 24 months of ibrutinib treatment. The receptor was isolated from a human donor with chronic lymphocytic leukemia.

CDR3 sequence (DNA): TGTGCCAGCTCACAACGACAGGGGGAATCTGGAAACACCATATATTTT. Amino acid sequence: CASSQRQGESGNTIYF. The chain employs TRBV18 and TRBJ1-3; 9 positions agree with TRBD1. The CDR3 is made up of 16 amino acids. Germline CDR1 and CDR2: KGHSH and LQKENI. The junction had 5 bases not matched to a gene; V was cut back by 4 bases and J by 1 base.